This is a list of T cell receptor beta chains from one sample in a study of blood T cell repertoires in COVID-19. The assay was immunoSEQ multiplex PCR, and TCRdb's table has in-frame clones only and misses some. Found here are 30,000 to 40,000 clones, around 82% of them singletons; the top ten hold approximately 3.7%. Source material: peripheral blood. Receptors were obtained from a man aged 50 or older with acute or convalescent COVID-19. CDR3s include the opening cysteine and the closing phenylalanine or tryptophan. D genes are given only for firm matches. Only part of the rows carry a size: once, few, many, or a class if the clone is expanded.

- | TRBJ1-2 | TRBV29-1 | - | TGCAGCGTTGAAGGCAGGGCCAGGGGCTACACCTTC | CSVEGRARGYTF
- | TRBJ1-2 | TRBV6-2/TRBV6-3 | - | TGTGCCAGCAGTTACCAACAGGGCTATGGCTACACCTTC | CASSYQQGYGYTF
- | TRBJ2-1 | TRBV3-1/TRBV3-2 | once | TGTGCCAGCAGCCTTTCGACAGGAGAGCAGTTCTTC | CASSLSTGEQFF
- | TRBJ2-3 | TRBV27 | few | TGTGCCAGCAGTCGTAGGACTCTCCTTTGGGGAGATACGCAGTATTTT | CASSRRTLLWGDTQYF
- | TRBJ1-2 | TRBV6-5 | - | TGTGCCAGCAGTTCGGGACTTTCGACAACCGTCGGCTACACCTTC | CASSSGLSTTVGYTF
- | TRBJ1-4 | TRBV21-1 | - | TGTGCCAGCAGCAAAGCGAACGACAGGGTAGAAAAACTGTTTTTT | CASSKANDRVEKLFF
- | TRBJ1-1 | TRBV7-9 | - | TGTGCCAGCAAACAGATGAACACTGAAGCTTTCTTT | CASKQMNTEAFF
TRBD1 | TRBJ2-7 | TRBV5-1 | - | TGCGCCAGCAGCTTGGGACAGGGATTCTACGAGCAGTACTTC | CASSLGQGFYEQYF
- | TRBJ2-4 | TRBV20-1 | - | TGCAGTGCTAGTCGATTAGCGGATAGGGGATTAGCCAAAAACATTCAGTACTTC | CSASRLADRGLAKNIQYF
- | TRBJ2-7 | TRBV4-1 | - | TGCGCCAGCAGCCAAGGGATTGGAGGGAAACCCTACGAGCAGTACTTC | CASSQGIGGKPYEQYF
- | TRBJ2-7 | TRBV27 | few | TGTGCCAGCAGTTTCCGAAACACCCTGGGCTCCGAGCAGTACTTC | CASSFRNTLGSEQYF
TRBD1 | TRBJ1-2 | TRBV7-9 | few | TGTGCCAGCAGCCTCGGACAGGCTGTCTATGGCTACACCTTC | CASSLGQAVYGYTF
- | TRBJ1-1 | TRBV18 | - | TGTGCCAGCTCGCTAGGAAGCGCCGCGGGAGCTTTCTTT | CASSLGSAAGAFF
- | TRBJ2-7 | TRBV4-2 | - | TGTGCCAGCAGCCAAGAGGTGGGACTCCCCTCCGAGCAGTACTTC | CASSQEVGLPSEQYF
TRBD1 | TRBJ2-7 | TRBV19 | few | TGTGCCAGTACACAGGGGCTCGGCTCCTACGAGCAGTACTTC | CASTQGLGSYEQYF
TRBD1 | TRBJ1-2 | TRBV18 | few | TGTGCCAGCTCACCGGACAGGGTAGGGTATGGCTACACCTTC | CASSPDRVGYGYTF
- | TRBJ2-6 | TRBV5-6 | - | TGTGCCAGCAGCCCCGGACAGACCTCTGGGGCCAACGTCCTGACTTTC | CASSPGQTSGANVLTF
- | TRBJ1-2 | TRBV5-1 | - | TGCGCCAGCAGCCCAGGGGTTAACTATGGCTACACCTTC | CASSPGVNYGYTF
- | TRBJ2-2 | TRBV9 | - | TGTGCCAGCAGCGTAGACAATGCCGGGGAGCTGTTTTTT | CASSVDNAGELFF
- | TRBJ2-2 | TRBV5-6 | few | TGTGCCAGCAGCTTGCATAGCGGCACCGGGGAGCTGTTTTTT | CASSLHSGTGELFF
TRBD1 | TRBJ1-5 | TRBV30 | - | TGTGCCTGGAGTTTAACAGGGGTAAATCAGCCCCAGCATTTT | CAWSLTGVNQPQHF
- | TRBJ1-2 | TRBV9 | - | TGTGCCAGCAGCGTACAGATCTATGGCTACACCTTC | CASSVQIYGYTF
- | TRBJ2-7 | TRBV25-1 | - | TGTGCCAGCAGTGATCCAGCGGGCGAATCCTACGAGCAGTACTTC | CASSDPAGESYEQYF
TRBD2 | TRBJ2-3 | TRBV9 | - | TGTGCCAGCAGCGACCCCAGCGGGGGGGCCTCAGATACGCAGTATTTT | CASSDPSGGASDTQYF
TRBD1 | TRBJ2-3 | TRBV30 | - | TGTGCCTGGAGGACAGGGAGAGATACGCAGTATTTT | CAWRTGRDTQYF
TRBD1 | TRBJ2-7 | TRBV19 | - | TGTGCCAGTAGTACCTCCGGGACAGGTCTCTACGAGCAGTACTTC | CASSTSGTGLYEQYF
- | TRBJ1-6 | TRBV14 | once | TGTGCCAGCAGCCAACAGGGTGCCTATAATTCACCCCTCCACTTT | CASSQQGAYNSPLHF
- | TRBJ1-5 | TRBV6-1 | - | TGTGCCAGCAGTGAGAGGCCCCCTTTAGGTGGCAATCAGCCCCAGCATTTT | CASSERPPLGGNQPQHF
TRBD1 | TRBJ1-2 | TRBV9 | - | TGTGCCAGCAGCTCCAGGGGGCATAGCTATGGCTACACCTTC | CASSSRGHSYGYTF
- | TRBJ2-7 | TRBV29-1 | - | TGCAGCGTTGGAGAGGGTTCGGGGGAGCAGTACTTC | CSVGEGSGEQYF
- | TRBJ1-5 | TRBV7-8 | - | TGTGCCAGCAGTTATTGGGGGGGTCATGAGCATTTT | CASSYWGGHEHF
- | TRBJ2-7 | TRBV2 | - | TGTGCCAGCAGTGCGGGGTCTAGAGTGTTCGAGCAGTACTTC | CASSAGSRVFEQYF
- | TRBJ2-4 | TRBV14 | - | TGTGCCAGCAGCCAGGCCGGGGCCAAAAACATTCAGTACTTC | CASSQAGAKNIQYF
TRBD1 | TRBJ2-2 | TRBV27 | - | TGTGCCAGCAGTTCCACAGGGGAAGCCGGGGAGCTGTTTTTT | CASSSTGEAGELFF
TRBD1 | TRBJ1-6 | TRBV11-2 | - | TGTGCCAGCAGCTTTTCGGGACAGAATAATTCACCCCTCCACTTT | CASSFSGQNNSPLHF